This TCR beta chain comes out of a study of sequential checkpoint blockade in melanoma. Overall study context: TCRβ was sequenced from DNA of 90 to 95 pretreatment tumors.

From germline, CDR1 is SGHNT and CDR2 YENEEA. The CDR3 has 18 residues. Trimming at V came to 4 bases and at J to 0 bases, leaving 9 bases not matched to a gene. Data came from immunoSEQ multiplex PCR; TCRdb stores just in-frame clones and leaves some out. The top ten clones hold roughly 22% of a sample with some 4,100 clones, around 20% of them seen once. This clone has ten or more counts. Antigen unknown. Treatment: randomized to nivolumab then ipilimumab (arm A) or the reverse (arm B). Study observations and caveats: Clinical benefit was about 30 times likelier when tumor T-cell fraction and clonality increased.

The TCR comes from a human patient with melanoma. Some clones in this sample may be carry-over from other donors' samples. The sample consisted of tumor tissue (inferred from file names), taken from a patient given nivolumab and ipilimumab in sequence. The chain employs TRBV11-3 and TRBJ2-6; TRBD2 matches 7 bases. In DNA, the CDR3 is TGTGCCAGCAGCTCCGTATCTGGCGGGGGCTCTGGGGCCAACGTCCTGACTTTC. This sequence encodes CASSSVSGGGSGANVLTF.